This TCR beta chain was identified in a study of blood T cells in healthy people across ages. It was with a sample-barcoded 5' primer and a J-beta primer mix that a second PCR of roughly 7 to 11 cycles was run. One entry per CDR3 protein, called by TCRdb with MiXCR from the 5' RACE reads. The table has about 640,000 distinct CDR3 sequences, less than 35% seen once. As to this clonotype: Its antigen remains unidentified.

Per-sample PBMC isolation yielded at least 7 million cells. The study, taken as a whole, reports: Using unsorted PBMCs precluded a conclusive naive versus antigen-experienced comparison.

Looked up from germline, CDR1 is SEHNR and CDR2 is FQNEAQ (reference sequence). The V end was cut by 5 bases, the J end by 7 bases, with 23 bases between. This CDR3 comprises 16 residues. V and J are TRBV7-9 and TRBJ1-2; D is unclear. This sequence originates from a woman at least 80 years old in good health. Source material: blood. The CDR3 region is CASSPGEGGPSFGYTF. The CDR3 bases are TGTGCCAGCAGCCCGGGAGAGGGCGGCCCCTCCTTTGGCTACACCTTC.